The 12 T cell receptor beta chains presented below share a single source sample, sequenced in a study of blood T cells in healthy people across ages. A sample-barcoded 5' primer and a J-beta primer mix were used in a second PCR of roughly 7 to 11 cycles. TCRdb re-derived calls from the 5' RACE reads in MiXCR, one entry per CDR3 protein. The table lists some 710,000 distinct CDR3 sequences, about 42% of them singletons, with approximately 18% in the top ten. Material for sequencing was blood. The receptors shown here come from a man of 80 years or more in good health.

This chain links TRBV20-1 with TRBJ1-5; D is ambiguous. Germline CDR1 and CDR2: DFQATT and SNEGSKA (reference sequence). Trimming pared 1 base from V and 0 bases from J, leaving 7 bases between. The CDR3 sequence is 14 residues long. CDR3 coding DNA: TGCAGTGCTAGAGGTCGGTTTAGCAATCAGCCCCAGCATTTT. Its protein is CSARGRFSNQPQHF.

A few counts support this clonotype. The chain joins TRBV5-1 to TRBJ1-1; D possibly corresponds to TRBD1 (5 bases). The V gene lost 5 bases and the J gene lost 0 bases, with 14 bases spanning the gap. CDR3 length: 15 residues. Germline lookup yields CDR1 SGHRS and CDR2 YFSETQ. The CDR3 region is CASSRGDAMNTEAFF. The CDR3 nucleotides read TGCGCCAGCAGTCGGGGGGACGCTATGAACACTGAAGCTTTCTTT.

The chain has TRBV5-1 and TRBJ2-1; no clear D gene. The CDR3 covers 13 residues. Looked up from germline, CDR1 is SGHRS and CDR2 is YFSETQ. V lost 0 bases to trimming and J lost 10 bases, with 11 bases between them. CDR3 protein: CASSLGPAQEQFF. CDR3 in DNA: TGCGCCAGCAGCTTGGGTCCAGCTCAAGAGCAGTTCTTC.

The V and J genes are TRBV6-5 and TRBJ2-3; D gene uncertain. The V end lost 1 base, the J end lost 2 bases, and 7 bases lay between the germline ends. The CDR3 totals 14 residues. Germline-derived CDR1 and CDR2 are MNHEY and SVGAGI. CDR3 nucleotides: TGTGCCAGCAGTTACTACGAGACCACAGATACGCAGTATTTT. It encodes CASSYYETTDTQYF.

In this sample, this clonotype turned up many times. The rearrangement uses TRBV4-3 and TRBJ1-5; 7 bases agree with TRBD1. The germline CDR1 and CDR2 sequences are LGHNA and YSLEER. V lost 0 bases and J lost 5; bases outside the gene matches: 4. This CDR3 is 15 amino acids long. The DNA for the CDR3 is TGCGCCAGCAGCCAAGATAGACAGGGCCATCAGCCCCAGCATTTT. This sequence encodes CASSQDRQGHQPQHF.

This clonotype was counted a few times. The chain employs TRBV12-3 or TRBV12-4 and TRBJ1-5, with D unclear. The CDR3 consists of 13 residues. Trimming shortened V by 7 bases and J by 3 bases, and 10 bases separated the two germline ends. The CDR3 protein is CASKRGHNQPQHF. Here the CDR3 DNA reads TGTGCCAGCAAGAGAGGGCACAATCAGCCCCAGCATTTT.

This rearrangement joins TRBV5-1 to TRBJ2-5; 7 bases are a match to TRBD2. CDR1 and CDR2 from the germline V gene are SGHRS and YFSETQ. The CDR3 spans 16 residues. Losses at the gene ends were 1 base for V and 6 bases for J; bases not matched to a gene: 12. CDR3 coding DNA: TGCGCCAGCAGCTTGTGGGACTACCGGGGAGCGAAGACCCAGTACTTC. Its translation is CASSLWDYRGAKTQYF.

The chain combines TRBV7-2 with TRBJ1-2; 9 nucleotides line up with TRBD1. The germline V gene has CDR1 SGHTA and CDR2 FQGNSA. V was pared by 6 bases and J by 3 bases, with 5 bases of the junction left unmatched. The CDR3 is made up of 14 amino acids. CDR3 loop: CASSLQGAYYGYTF. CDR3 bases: TGTGCCAGCAGTTTACAGGGGGCGTACTATGGCTACACCTTC.

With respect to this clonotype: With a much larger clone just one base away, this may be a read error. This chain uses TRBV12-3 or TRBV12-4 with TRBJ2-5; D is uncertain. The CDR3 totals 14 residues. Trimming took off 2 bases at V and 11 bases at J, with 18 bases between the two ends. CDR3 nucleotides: TGTGCCAGCAGTTTATCCGGCTACTACAATGAGCAGTACTTC. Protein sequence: CASSLSGYYNEQYF.

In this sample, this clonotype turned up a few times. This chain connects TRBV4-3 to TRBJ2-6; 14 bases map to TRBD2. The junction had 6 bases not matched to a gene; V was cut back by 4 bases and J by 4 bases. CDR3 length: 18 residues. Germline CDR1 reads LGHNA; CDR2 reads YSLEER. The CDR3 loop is CASSLRLAGGTGANVLTF. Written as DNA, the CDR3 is TGCGCCAGCAGCCTCCGACTAGCGGGAGGGACCGGGGCCAACGTCCTGACTTTC.

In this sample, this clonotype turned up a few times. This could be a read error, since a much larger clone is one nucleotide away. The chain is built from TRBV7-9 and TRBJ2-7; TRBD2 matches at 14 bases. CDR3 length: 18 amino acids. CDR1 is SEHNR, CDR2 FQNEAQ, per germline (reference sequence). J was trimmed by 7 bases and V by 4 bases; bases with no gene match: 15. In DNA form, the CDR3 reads TGTGCCAGCAGCTACCTGCCTGGACTAGCGGGAGGAGGAAATGAGCAGTACTTC. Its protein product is CASSYLPGLAGGGNEQYF.

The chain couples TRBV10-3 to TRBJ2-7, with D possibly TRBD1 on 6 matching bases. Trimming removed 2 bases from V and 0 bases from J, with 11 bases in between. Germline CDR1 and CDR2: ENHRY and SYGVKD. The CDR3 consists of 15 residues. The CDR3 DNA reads TGTGCCATCAGTGAGACAGGGAGCCTCTCCTACGAGCAGTACTTC. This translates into CAISETGSLSYEQYF.